This TCR beta chain appears in the sequencing data of a study of blood T cell repertoires in COVID-19. About the study: The United States, Italy and Spain supplied acute and convalescent COVID-19 samples. The cDNA or gDNA used as material had been derived from T cells, B-cell-depleted T cells, or PBMCs.

In the original workflow: Scientists estimated how many nucleated cells there were by amplifying reference gene primers. Sequenced by immunoSEQ multiplex PCR; TCRdb stores in-frame clones only, minus some. That table supplies the V and J calls and clone size; D and trimming were determined from the DNA. In the table there are 200,000 to 250,000 clones, more than 75% of which are singletons. This clone turned up a few times. With 5 bases removed from V and 3 bases from J, the gap between germline ends came to 14 bases. The CDR3 sequence is 15 residues long. Germline values: CDR1 SGHTA, CDR2 FQGNSA. The V gene is TRBV7-2, the J gene TRBJ2-1; D is possibly TRBD2 (5 bases). The TCR comes from a human donor in a cohort sampled during active COVID-19. Sequenced input: peripheral blood. The chain's CDR3 is CASSELADVYNEQFF. DNA for the CDR3: TGTGCCAGCAGCGAGCTAGCAGATGTCTACAATGAGCAGTTCTTC.